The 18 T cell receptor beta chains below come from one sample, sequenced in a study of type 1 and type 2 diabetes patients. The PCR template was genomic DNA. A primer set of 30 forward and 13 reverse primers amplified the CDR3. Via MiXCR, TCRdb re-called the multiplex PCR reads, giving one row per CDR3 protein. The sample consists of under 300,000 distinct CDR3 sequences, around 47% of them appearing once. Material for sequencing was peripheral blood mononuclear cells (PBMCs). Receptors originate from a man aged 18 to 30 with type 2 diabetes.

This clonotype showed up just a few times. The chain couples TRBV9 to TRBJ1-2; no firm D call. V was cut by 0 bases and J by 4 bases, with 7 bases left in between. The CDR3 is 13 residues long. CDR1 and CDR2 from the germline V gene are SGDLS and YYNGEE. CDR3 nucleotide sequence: TGTGCCAGCAGCGTAGTTCAAAGCTATGGCTACACCTTC. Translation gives CASSVVQSYGYTF.

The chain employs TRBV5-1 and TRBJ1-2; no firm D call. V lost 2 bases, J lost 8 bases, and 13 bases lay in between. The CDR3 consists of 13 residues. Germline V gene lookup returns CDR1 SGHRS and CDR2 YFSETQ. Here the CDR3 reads CASSLYRGKGYTF. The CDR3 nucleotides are TGCGCCAGCAGCTTATACCGGGGAAAGGGCTACACCTTC.

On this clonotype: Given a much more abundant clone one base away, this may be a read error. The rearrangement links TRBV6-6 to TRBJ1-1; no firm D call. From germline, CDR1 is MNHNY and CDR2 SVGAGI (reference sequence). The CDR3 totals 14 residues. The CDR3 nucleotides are TGTGCCAGCAACCGTCCGGGATTGAGCTCTGAAGCTTACTTT. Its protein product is CASNRPGLSSEAYF.

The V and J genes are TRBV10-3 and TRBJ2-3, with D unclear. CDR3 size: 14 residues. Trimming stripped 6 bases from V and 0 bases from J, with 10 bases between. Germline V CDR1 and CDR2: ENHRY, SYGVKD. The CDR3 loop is CAISDSASTDTQYF. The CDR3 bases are TGTGCCATCAGCGATAGTGCTAGCACAGATACGCAGTATTTT.

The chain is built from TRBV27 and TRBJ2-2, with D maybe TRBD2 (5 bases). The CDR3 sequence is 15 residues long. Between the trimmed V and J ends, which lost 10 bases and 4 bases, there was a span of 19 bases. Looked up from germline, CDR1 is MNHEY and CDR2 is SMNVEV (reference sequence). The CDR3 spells CATRLDGVVTGELFF. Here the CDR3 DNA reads TGTGCCACAAGACTCGACGGGGTTGTCACCGGGGAGCTGTTTTTT.

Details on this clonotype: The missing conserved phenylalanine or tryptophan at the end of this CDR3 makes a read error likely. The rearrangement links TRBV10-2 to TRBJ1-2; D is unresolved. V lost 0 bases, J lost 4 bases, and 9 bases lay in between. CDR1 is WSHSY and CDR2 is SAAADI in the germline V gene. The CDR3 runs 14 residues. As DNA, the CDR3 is TGCGCCAGCAGTGAGTCTAAGGACGGCTATGGCTACACCATC. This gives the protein CASSESKDGYGYTI.

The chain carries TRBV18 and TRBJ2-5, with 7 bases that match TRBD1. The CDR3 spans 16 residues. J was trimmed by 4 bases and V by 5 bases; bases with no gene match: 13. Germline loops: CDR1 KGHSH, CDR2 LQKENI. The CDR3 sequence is CASSSRQGKFPETQYF. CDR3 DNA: TGTGCCAGCTCATCACGACAGGGAAAGTTTCCAGAGACCCAGTACTTC. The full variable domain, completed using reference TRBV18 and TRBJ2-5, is NAGVMQNPRHLVRRRGQEARLRCSPMKGHSHVYWYRQLPEEGLKFMVYLQKENIIDESGMPKERFSAEFPKEGPSILRIQQVVRGDSAAYFCASSSRQGKFPETQYFGPGTRLLVL.

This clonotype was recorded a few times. Here the CDR3 reads CASSSNRLSSYEQYF. CDR3 sequence (DNA): TGTGCCAGCAGCTCCAACAGGTTGAGCTCCTACGAGCAGTACTTC. V usage is TRBV7-8 and J usage is TRBJ2-7; D may be TRBD1 (5 bases). Trimming removed 4 bases at V and 0 bases at J, with 13 bases between. CDR3 length: 15 amino acids. CDR1 is SGHVS, CDR2 FQNEAQ, per germline.

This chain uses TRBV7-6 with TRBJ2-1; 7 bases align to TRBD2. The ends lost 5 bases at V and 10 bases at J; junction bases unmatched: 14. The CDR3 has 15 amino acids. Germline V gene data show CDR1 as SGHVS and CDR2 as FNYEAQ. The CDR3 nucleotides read TGTGCCAGCAGCCCAGAGACCGGGACTACTGACGAGCAGTTCTTC. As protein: CASSPETGTTDEQFF.

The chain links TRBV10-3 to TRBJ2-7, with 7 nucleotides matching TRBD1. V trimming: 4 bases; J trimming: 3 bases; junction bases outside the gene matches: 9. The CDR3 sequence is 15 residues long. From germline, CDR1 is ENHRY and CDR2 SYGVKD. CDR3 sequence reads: CAISAGRQGHYEQYF. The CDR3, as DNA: TGTGCCATCAGTGCCGGAAGACAGGGACACTACGAGCAGTACTTC.

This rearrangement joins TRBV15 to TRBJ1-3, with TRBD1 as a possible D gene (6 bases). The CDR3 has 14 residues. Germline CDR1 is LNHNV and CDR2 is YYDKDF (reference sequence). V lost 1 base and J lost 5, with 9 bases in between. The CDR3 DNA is TGTGCCACCAGCAGAGGGGGGGGCAGAAACACCATATATTTT. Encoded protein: CATSRGGGRNTIYF.

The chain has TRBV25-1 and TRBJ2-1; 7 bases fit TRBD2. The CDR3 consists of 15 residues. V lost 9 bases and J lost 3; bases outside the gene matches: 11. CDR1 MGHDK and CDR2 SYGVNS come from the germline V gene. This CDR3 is CASHAGSGVYNEQFF. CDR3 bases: TGTGCCAGTCATGCCGGCAGCGGGGTCTACAATGAGCAGTTCTTC. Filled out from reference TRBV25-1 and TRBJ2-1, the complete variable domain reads EADIYQTPRYLVIGTGKKITLECSQTMGHDKMYWYQQDPGMELHLIHYSYGVNSTEKGDLSSESTVSRIRTEHFPLTLESARPSHTSQYLCASHAGSGVYNEQFFGPGTRLTVL.

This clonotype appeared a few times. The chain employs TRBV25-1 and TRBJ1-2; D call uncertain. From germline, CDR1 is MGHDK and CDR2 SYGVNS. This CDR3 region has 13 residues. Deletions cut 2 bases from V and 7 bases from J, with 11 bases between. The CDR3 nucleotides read TGTGCCAGCAGTGAAACACCCTTACGTGGCTACACCTTC. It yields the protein CASSETPLRGYTF.

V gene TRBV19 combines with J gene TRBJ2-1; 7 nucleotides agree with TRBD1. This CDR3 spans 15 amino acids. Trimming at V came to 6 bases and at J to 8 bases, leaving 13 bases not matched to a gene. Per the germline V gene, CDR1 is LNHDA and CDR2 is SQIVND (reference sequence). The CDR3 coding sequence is TGTGCCAGTAGCCTCAGACAGGGCAGGGACCATGAGCAGTTCTTC. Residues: CASSLRQGRDHEQFF.

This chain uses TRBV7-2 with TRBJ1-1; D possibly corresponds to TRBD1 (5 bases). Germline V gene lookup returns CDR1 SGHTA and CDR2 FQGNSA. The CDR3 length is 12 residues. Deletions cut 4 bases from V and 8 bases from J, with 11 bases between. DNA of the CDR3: TGTGCCAGCAGCTACCTTCGGGGCGAAGCTTTCTTT. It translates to CASSYLRGEAFF.

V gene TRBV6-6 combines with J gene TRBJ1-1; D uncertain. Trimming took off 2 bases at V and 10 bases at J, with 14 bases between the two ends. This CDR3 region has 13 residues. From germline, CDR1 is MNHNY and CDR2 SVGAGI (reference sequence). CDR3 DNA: TGTGCCAGCAGTTACGAACGGGGTCGGCGAGCTTTCTTT. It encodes CASSYERGRRAFF.

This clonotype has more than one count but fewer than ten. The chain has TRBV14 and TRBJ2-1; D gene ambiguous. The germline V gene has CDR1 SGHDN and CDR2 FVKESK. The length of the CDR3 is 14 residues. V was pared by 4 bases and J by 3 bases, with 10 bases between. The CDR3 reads CASSLHYLYNEQFF. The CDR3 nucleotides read TGTGCCAGCAGCCTCCACTACCTCTACAATGAGCAGTTCTTC. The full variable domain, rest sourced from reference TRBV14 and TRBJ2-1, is EAGVTQFPSHSVIEKGQTVTLRCDPISGHDNLYWYRRVMGKEIKFLLHFVKESKQDESGMPNNRFLAERTGGTYSTLKVQPAELEDSGVYFCASSLHYLYNEQFFGPGTRLTVL.

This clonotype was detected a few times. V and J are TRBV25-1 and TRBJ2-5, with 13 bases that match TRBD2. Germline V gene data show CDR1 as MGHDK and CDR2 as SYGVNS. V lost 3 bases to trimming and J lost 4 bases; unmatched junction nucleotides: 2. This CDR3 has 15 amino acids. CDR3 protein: CASSDWTSGRETQYF. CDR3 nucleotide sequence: TGTGCCAGCAGTGACTGGACTAGCGGGAGAGAGACCCAGTACTTC.